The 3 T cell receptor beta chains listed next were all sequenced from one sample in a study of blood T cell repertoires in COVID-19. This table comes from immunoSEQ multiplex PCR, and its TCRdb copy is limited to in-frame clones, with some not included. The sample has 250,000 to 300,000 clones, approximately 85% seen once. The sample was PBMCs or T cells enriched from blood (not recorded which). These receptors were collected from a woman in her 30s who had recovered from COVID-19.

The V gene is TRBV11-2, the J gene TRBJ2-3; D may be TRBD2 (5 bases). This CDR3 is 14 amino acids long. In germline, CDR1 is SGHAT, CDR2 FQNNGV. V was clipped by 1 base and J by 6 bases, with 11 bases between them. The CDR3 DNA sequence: TGTGCCAGCAGCTTAGGGGAGTGGTCGGATACGCAGTATTTT. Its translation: CASSLGEWSDTQYF. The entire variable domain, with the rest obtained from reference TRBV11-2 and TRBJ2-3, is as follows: EAGVAQSPRYKIIEKRQSVAFWCNPISGHATLYWYQQILGQGPKLLIQFQNNGVVDDSQLPKDRFSAERLKGVDSTLKIQPAKLEDSAVYLCASSLGEWSDTQYFGPGTRLTVL.

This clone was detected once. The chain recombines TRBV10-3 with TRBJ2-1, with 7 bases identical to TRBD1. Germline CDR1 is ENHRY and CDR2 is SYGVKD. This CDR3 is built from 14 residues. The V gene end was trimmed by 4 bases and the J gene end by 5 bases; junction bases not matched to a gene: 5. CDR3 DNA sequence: TGTGCCATCAGTGTGACAGGGACCAACAATGAGCAGTTCTTC. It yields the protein CAISVTGTNNEQFF.

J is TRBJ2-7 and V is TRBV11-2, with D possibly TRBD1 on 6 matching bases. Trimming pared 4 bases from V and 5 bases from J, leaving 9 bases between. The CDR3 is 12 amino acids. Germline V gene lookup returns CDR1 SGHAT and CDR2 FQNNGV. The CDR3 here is CASSSNRDEQYF. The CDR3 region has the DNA TGTGCCAGCAGCTCAAACAGGGACGAGCAGTACTTC.